This T cell receptor (beta chain) was recorded in a study of blood T cell repertoires in COVID-19. Overall study: T cells, B-cell-depleted T cells, or PBMCs supplied cDNA or gDNA.

V was shortened by 4 bases and J by 2 bases, with 7 bases between the two germline ends. The germline gives CDR1 KGHDR, CDR2 SFDVKD. The CDR3 is made up of 13 amino acids. The assay was immunoSEQ multiplex PCR, and TCRdb's table has in-frame clones only and misses some. The sample has hundreds of thousands of clones; around nine tenths are singletons. A few counts support this clone. This chain links TRBV24-1 with TRBJ1-2, with unresolved D. The sequence was collected from a woman aged 60-70 years with acute or convalescent COVID-19. Sequenced: peripheral blood. The CDR3 region is CATSEQTNYGYTF. In DNA, the CDR3 is TGTGCCACCAGTGAACAGACGAACTATGGCTACACCTTC.